This TCR beta chain was found in a study of regulatory T cells in long-lasting Graves disease (dated by TCRdb to the early 2020s). Broadly, across the study: In the newly diagnosed Graves' disease group, patients had been taking antithyroid drugs for less than 3 months. Peripheral blood TCR sequencing and RNA sequencing compared persistent Graves' disease patients with newly diagnosed Graves' disease patients. The study took place in China and was registered as a clinical trial. A total of around 35 samples underwent TCR sequencing: around 13 from persistent and roughly 20 from newly diagnosed Graves' disease patients.

This clonotype was detected ten times or more. The antigen it recognizes is unknown. No base quality values were provided; no much bigger clone lies one nucleotide off. What the work shows at the level of the full study, not this receptor alone: The study examined only peripheral blood because the primary lesion, thyroid tissue, could not be accessed. Preferential use of TRBV28, TRBJ1-2 and TRBJ2-5 was observed in persistent disease, whereas TRBV20-1 and TRBJ2-1 were favored in newly diagnosed disease. Compared with newly diagnosed patients, persistent Graves' disease patients had lower TCR Shannon entropy and fewer highly expanded clones, which suggests clonal expansion. More public clonotypes were shared among persistent patients (under 3,000) than among newly diagnosed patients (under 1,000). The authors noted that the small sample size was a limitation that may lower accuracy. Sequencing and analysis were restricted to the TCR beta chain.

The sample's time point, from its label and the paper: newly diagnosed GD, antithyroid drugs for less than 3 months. For both TCR sequencing and RNA sequencing, RNA was extracted from PBMCs using TRIzol. Graves' disease was diagnosed according to American Thyroid Association guidelines. Patients for the study were recruited at an endocrinology department in Xi'an, China. Each patient gave approximately 10 milliliters of peripheral blood, collected in an EDTA anticoagulant tube. Ficoll Paque Plus density gradient separation was used to isolate PBMCs, and no further T cell sorting was done. An Agilent 2100 Bioanalyzer and agarose gel were used to assess RNA quality, and a NanoDrop 2000 was used to measure RNA concentration. Library generation was performed with multiplex PCR. For sequencing, an Illumina HiSeq 4000 was employed. To build TCR beta libraries, CDR3 regions were amplified by Arm-PCR using iRepertoire HTBI primers. Before sequencing, the PCR products underwent gel purification. As for the original processing: Gene usage analysis of CDR3 amino acid clonotypes relied on the roughly 58 TRBV and around 13 TRBJ segments identified across samples. COPE and FqMerger were used to merge filtered high-quality paired reads into contigs. BLAST was used to align contigs to IMGT TRBV, TRBD and TRBJ reference genes, with CDR3 defined following IMGT. Clonotypes above 0.1% frequency were classified as highly expanded clones. Repertoire diversity was measured by Shannon entropy, and V-J evenness by the Gini coefficient. A clonotype found in more than one individual was treated as public. The public reads were reanalyzed by TCRdb: fastp trimming at Q25, MiXCR alignment, in-frame beta chains only. Identical CDR3 proteins give one entry, which carries the most common genes and DNA. TCRdb's processing, not the study's, gives the V and J calls here. The sample records about 560,000 distinct CDR3 sequences, 15% to 20% of which are singletons. The ten most abundant clones make up around 12% of the sample.

From its cysteine to its phenylalanine, the CDR3 spans 13 amino acids. Solely the CDR3 DNA is kept, with 39 bases framed from the first base. V and J lose 3 bases and 9 bases, and a span of 15 bases separates them. CDR1 is given as DFQATT and CDR2 as SNEGSKA, both from the germline V gene (reference sequence). These data also formed part of another study, on T cells in Graves' hyperthyroidism and ophthalmopathy. The second study, in turn, reports: Graves' hyperthyroidism was defined as stable when no progression to ophthalmopathy occurred over 18 months of follow-up. The hyperthyroidism patients were between 18 and 65 years old and newly diagnosed, with a disease duration of less than 2 months. Exclusion was applied to patients with uncontrolled infections, other autoimmune diseases, pregnancy or lactation. Diagnoses were based on clinical symptoms, serum thyroxine and TRAb, thyroid ultrasound and orbital computed tomography. A first-round RT-PCR of the TCR CDR3 used the HTBI primer set with the Qiagen OneStep RT-PCR kit. Blood samples also contained most of the expanded thyroid clonotypes (frequency above 0.001), which suggests that blood repertoires may reflect thyroid immune responses. A model built on a 13 V-J signature distinguished ophthalmopathy from stable hyperthyroidism, reaching approximately 89% sensitivity and 81% to 83% specificity in cross-validation and 80%/75% in testing. In validation, progression to ophthalmopathy was predicted by the model with approximately 67% sensitivity and about 72% specificity, a median of roughly six months before onset. To identify TCR V-J signatures that set the groups apart, the researchers used a discovery cohort of 100 patients, made up of 40 to 45 with Graves' ophthalmopathy and about 60 with stable Graves' hyperthyroidism. Prospective prediction of ophthalmopathy was tested in an independent validation cohort of fewer than 20 hyperthyroidism patients and 15 to 17 patients who later progressed to ophthalmopathy. The roughly 100 discovery patients were randomly divided into training and test sets at a 7:3 ratio. In addition, the study compared T-cell repertoires in thyroid tissue and in blood from roughly 6 Graves' hyperthyroidism patients. After blood sampling, hyperthyroidism patients were treated with methimazole at a starting dose of 30 mg daily, and ophthalmopathy patients were treated with high-dose intravenous methylprednisolone. Libraries were constructed in a second round of multiplex PCR, after which size selection and purification were carried out. Paired-end sequencing of the libraries was performed with 100 bp reads on an Illumina HiSeq2000. Raw data were processed with SOAPnuke, discarding reads with adapters, uncalled bases, mean Phred below 15, or no exact constant-primer or identifier match. COPE v1.2.5 was used to merge high-quality paired reads, and clonotypes were defined as unique nucleotide sequences. MiTCR v1.1 was used to align the clonotypes against IMGT TRBV, TRBD and TRBJ reference segments. Only V-J combinations with frequency above 0.0001, covering about 99% of repertoires, were analysed. The TCS score was defined as F50 (clonal expansion) divided by E x V (chaos), with BLOSUM62-based TCRdist calculated between CDR3 peptides within each V-J. Welch's t-statistics and random forest reduced roughly 530 V-J features to 10 to 15, which were used in a naive Bayes classifier (R e1071). Sample size was not statistically predetermined, and investigators were not blinded to group allocation. According to the paper, TCR Vbeta CDR3 sequencing was carried out on approximately 140 peripheral blood samples, which came from under 50 ophthalmopathy, approximately 78 hyperthyroidism and 17 progressor patients.

The chain uses TRBV20-1 and TRBJ2-1; a weak D assignment points to TRBD1 (5 bases agree). The source is a man aged 18-30 years with Graves disease. Donor details come from another sample of the same person, matched by shared clones. The sample was peripheral blood mononuclear cells (PBMCs), taken at new diagnosis, from a patient treated with antithyroid drugs. The CDR3 reads CSARVPGIPEQFF. The nucleotide sequence reads TGCAGTGCTAGGGTCCCAGGGATCCCTGAGCAGTTCTTC.